Below are 18 T cell receptor beta chains sequenced from a single sample in a study of T cells in Graves' hyperthyroidism and ophthalmopathy. RNA transcripts provided the source from which TCR beta CDR3 regions were amplified. First-round RT-PCR with HTBI primers amplified the TCR CDR3 region. TCRdb used MiXCR to reprocess the multiplex PCR reads, holding one entry per CDR3 protein. The table includes approximately 600,000 distinct CDR3 sequences, approximately 13% detected once. Sequencing input: blood. These receptors were taken from a woman in her thirties with Graves' hyperthyroidism that later progressed to Graves' ophthalmopathy.

In its sample, this clonotype was seen many times. The J gene is TRBJ2-2, the V gene TRBV20-1; tentatively, D is TRBD2 (5 bases). Germline CDR1 and CDR2: DFQATT and SNEGSKA (reference sequence). V dropped 3 bases and J dropped 4 bases, with 18 bases sitting between them. This CDR3 has 16 residues. The chain's CDR3 is CSASRPGSEGTGELFF. The CDR3 region has the DNA TGCAGTGCTAGCCGCCCAGGCTCTGAGGGCACCGGGGAGCTGTTTTTT.

This clonotype was observed many times. This chain joins TRBV20-1 and TRBJ2-1, with 9 bases identical to TRBD1. The germline CDR1 and CDR2 sequences are DFQATT and SNEGSKA (reference sequence). This CDR3 is 16 amino acids long. V was pared by 5 bases and J by 1 base, with 9 bases of the junction left unmatched. CDR3 sequence: CSARKGQGLSYNEQFF. CDR3 bases: TGCAGTGCTCGTAAGGGACAGGGTTTATCCTACAATGAGCAGTTCTTC.

The chain has TRBV3-1 and TRBJ1-2; D unresolved. Trimming stripped 0 bases from V and 2 bases from J, with 10 bases between. Germline V lookup: CDR1 LGHDT, CDR2 YNNKEL (reference sequence). This CDR3 has 15 residues. This chain's CDR3 is CASSQDGVINYGYTF. CDR3 DNA: TGTGCCAGCAGCCAAGATGGGGTGATAAACTATGGCTACACCTTC.

This clonotype has at least ten counts. The chain carries TRBV9 and TRBJ1-3; D call uncertain. Between the trimmed V and J ends, which lost 2 bases and 0 bases, there was a span of 9 bases. Germline CDR1 reads SGDLS; CDR2 reads YYNGEE. The CDR3 totals 15 residues. The CDR3: CASSVGGNSGNTIYF. The CDR3, as DNA: TGTGCCAGCAGCGTGGGCGGGAACTCTGGAAACACCATATATTTT. The full variable domain, with the rest looked up from reference TRBV9 and TRBJ1-3, is DSGVTQTPKHLITATGQRVTLRCSPRSGDLSVYWYQQSLDQGLQFLIQYYNGEERAKGNILERFSAQQFPDLHSELNLSSLELGDSALYFCASSVGGNSGNTIYFGEGSWLTVV.

This clonotype was found many times. The chain is built from TRBV6-6 and TRBJ1-1, with D unclear. Trimming cost V 2 bases and J 4 bases, with 17 bases left between them. The length of the CDR3 is 16 residues. Per germline, CDR1 MNHNY and CDR2 SVGAGI (reference sequence). In DNA, the CDR3 is TGTGCCAGCAGTTACCTCCCCGCGGAGGCAGGCACTGAAGCTTTCTTT. Translated: CASSYLPAEAGTEAFF.

Regarding this clonotype: A much bigger clone sits one base away, suggesting this may be a read error. This is likely a read error, given that the CDR3 carries no conserved phenylalanine or tryptophan at its end. The chain recombines TRBV20-1 with TRBJ2-7; TRBD2 might be the D (5 bases). The CDR3 totals 11 residues. CDR1 is DFQATT and CDR2 is SNEGSKA in the germline V gene (reference sequence). CDR3 protein: CSGNFGYEQYS. In nucleotides, the CDR3 is TGCTCGGGAAATTTCGGCTACGAGCAGTACTCC.

This clonotype was recorded at least ten times. This chain connects TRBV29-1 to TRBJ2-7; no reliable D call. The germline V and J ends were trimmed by 2 bases and 5 bases, with 13 bases remaining between them. CDR1 SQVTM and CDR2 ANQGSEA come from the germline V gene. The CDR3 length is 13 residues. In DNA form, the CDR3 reads TGCAGCGTTGAACGAGGCGAAATTGACGAGCAGTACTTC. The encoded protein is CSVERGEIDEQYF.

The table lists this clonotype with many counts. This chain connects TRBV7-3 to TRBJ2-5; 7 bases fit TRBD2. After removal of 0 bases from V and 5 bases from J, the junction contained 3 bases not matched to a gene. CDR1 SGHTA and CDR2 FQGTGA come from the germline V gene. CDR3 length: 14 amino acids. CDR3 coding DNA: TGTGCCAGCAGCTTAACGGGAGGGAGTGAGACCCAGTACTTC. Its protein is CASSLTGGSETQYF.

This clonotype was observed at least ten times. The chain has TRBV27 and TRBJ1-5, with D possibly being TRBD1 (6 bases). This CDR3 has 16 residues. Germline CDR1 reads MNHEY; CDR2 reads SMNVEV (reference sequence). V was cut by 5 bases and J by 6 bases, with 20 bases left in between. The CDR3 loop reads CASSPEQGKWGQPQHF. CDR3 bases: TGTGCCAGCAGTCCAGAACAGGGCAAGTGGGGTCAGCCCCAGCATTTT.

In this sample, this clonotype turned up many times. This chain joins TRBV20-1 and TRBJ2-1, with a tentative D call TRBD2 (5 bases). This CDR3 spans 12 amino acids. CDR1 is DFQATT and CDR2 is SNEGSKA in the germline V gene (reference sequence). Trimming cost V 3 bases and J 6 bases, with 9 bases left between them. The CDR3: CSASSGINEQFF. The CDR3 DNA follows: TGCAGTGCTAGTTCCGGGATCAATGAGCAGTTCTTC.

The rearrangement uses TRBV6-2 or TRBV6-3 and TRBJ1-2; weak D call: TRBD1 (5 bases). The CDR3 is 18 amino acids. Germline V lookup: CDR1 MNHEY, CDR2 SVGEGT. Trimming removed 5 bases from V and 8 bases from J, with 30 bases in between. Written as DNA, the CDR3 is TGTGCCAGCAGTGACAGTAGTGGAGGAGAGGCCCACGTGGGCGGCTACACCTTC. Translated, it gives CASSDSSGGEAHVGGYTF.

This clonotype appeared many times. The V and J genes are TRBV29-1 and TRBJ2-3, with 9 bases that match TRBD2. The ends lost 0 bases at V and 3 bases at J; junction bases unmatched: 1. Germline values: CDR1 SQVTM, CDR2 ANQGSEA. The CDR3 is 14 amino acids. In DNA form, the CDR3 reads TGCAGCGTTGAAGATAGCGGGGGAACAGATACGCAGTATTTT. Amino acid sequence: CSVEDSGGTDTQYF.

Many counts were recorded for this clonotype. The chain is built from TRBV12-3 or TRBV12-4 and TRBJ1-5, with D possibly TRBD1 on 6 matching bases. Trimming took 7 bases from V and 2 from J, leaving 12 bases between them. The CDR3 consists of 14 residues. The CDR3 loop is CASTPSGGNQPQHF. CDR3 coding DNA: TGTGCCAGCACGCCCTCAGGGGGCAATCAGCCCCAGCATTTT.

This clonotype came up many times. J is TRBJ2-5 and V is TRBV12-3 or TRBV12-4; no clear D gene. Trimming took off 6 bases at V and 5 bases at J, with 10 bases between the two ends. CDR3 length: 12 residues. The CDR3 is CASSRVTETQYF. The CDR3 region has the DNA TGTGCCAGCAGCCGAGTGACGGAGACCCAGTACTTC.

The CDR3 bases are TGTGCCTGGAGTCTACCTGGGGGGGGGGCTTTCTTT. It translates to CAWSLPGGGAFF. This rearrangement joins TRBV30 to TRBJ1-1, with a weak D call TRBD1 (5 bases). Trimming pared 2 bases from V and 11 bases from J, leaving 15 bases between. The CDR3 loop spans 12 amino acids. The germline CDR1 and CDR2 sequences are GTSNPN and SVGIG (reference sequence).

This clonotype was detected a few times. The gene calls are TRBV10-2 and TRBJ1-2; D ambiguous. Germline values: CDR1 WSHSY, CDR2 SAAADI. The CDR3 has 14 residues. V dropped 0 bases and J dropped 8 bases, with 13 bases sitting between them. The CDR3 nucleotides are TGCGCCAGCAGTGAGTCGACCCCTGGGAAGGGCTACACCTTC. Encoded protein: CASSESTPGKGYTF.

This chain uses TRBV6-1 with TRBJ1-2; maybe TRBD1 (6 bases). The CDR3 runs to 15 residues. V dropped 1 base and J dropped 4 bases, with 13 bases sitting between them. Looked up from germline, CDR1 is MNHNS and CDR2 is SASEGT. CDR3 amino acids: CASSEGSGAGYGYTF. The CDR3 DNA reads TGTGCCAGCAGTGAAGGTTCAGGGGCTGGCTATGGCTACACCTTC.

The chain combines TRBV9 with TRBJ2-5, with 14 bases that match TRBD2. The germline V gene has CDR1 SGDLS and CDR2 YYNGEE. The CDR3 has 16 residues. After removal of 3 bases from V and 4 bases from J, the junction contained 5 bases not matched to a gene. In DNA, the CDR3 is TGTGCCAGCAGCGACGGGACTAGCGGGAGAGGAGAGACCCAGTACTTC. Amino acid sequence: CASSDGTSGRGETQYF.